The present TCR beta chain was sequenced within a study of T cells of healthy individuals. TCRdb passed the 5' RACE reads through MiXCR, listing each CDR3 protein once. The sample includes 50,000 to 55,000 distinct CDR3 sequences, roughly 14% of them seen just once. V shed 8 bases and J shed 5 bases, with 12 bases lying between them. This CDR3 spans 12 amino acids. CDR1 and CDR2 from the germline V gene are SNHLY and FYNNEI. The chain joins TRBV2 to TRBJ1-1; D is unclear. The clonotype originates from a human donor in good health. The CDR3 protein is CASHSPGTEAFF. The CDR3 region has the DNA TGTGCCAGCCACTCCCCGGGGACTGAAGCTTTCTTT. Drawing the rest from reference TRBV2 and TRBJ1-1, the complete variable domain is EPEVTQTPSHQVTQMGQEVILRCVPISNHLYFYWYRQILGQKVEFLVSFYNNEISEKSEIFDDQFSVERPDGSNFTLKIRSTKLEDSAMYFCASHSPGTEAFFGQGTRLTVV.